The 19 T cell receptor beta chains below were found in one sample sequenced in a study of CD8 T cells in Susac syndrome. RNA in amounts of about 0.5 to 1 ug was reverse transcribed with random hexamers. From the immunoSEQ multiplex PCR reads, TCRdb called clonotypes with MiXCR, one entry per CDR3 protein. The data hold tens of thousands of distinct CDR3 sequences, with around nine tenths observed a single time. The material sequenced was CD8+ T cells from PBMCs. These receptors originate from a human donor with multiple sclerosis.

The gene calls are TRBV28 and TRBJ2-1; perhaps D is TRBD1 or TRBD2 (5 bases each). Trimming removed 5 bases at V and 13 bases at J, with 18 bases between. The germline CDR1 and CDR2 sequences are MDHEN and SYDVKM. This CDR3 is built from 13 residues. The CDR3 DNA reads TGTGCCAGCAGTGTGCAGTGGGGCGGGCCTCAGTTCTTC. This translates into CASSVQWGGPQFF.

The J gene is TRBJ2-3, the V gene TRBV9, with TRBD2 matching over 8 bases. V was clipped by 3 bases and J by 5 bases; unmatched bases: 8. Germline lookup yields CDR1 SGDLS and CDR2 YYNGEE. The CDR3 extends over 15 amino acids. The CDR3 here is CASSAGTTSGDTQYF. The CDR3 DNA is TGTGCCAGCAGCGCGGGGACAACTAGCGGAGATACGCAGTATTTT.

The genes are TRBV12-3 or TRBV12-4 and TRBJ1-1; 7 bases fit TRBD1. The CDR3 extends over 14 amino acids. Trimming cost V 8 bases and J 4 bases; bases outside gene matches: 10. In DNA, the CDR3 is TGTGCCAGCGAGACAGGGTCCGGCGGCACTGAAGCTTTCTTT. The encoded protein is CASETGSGGTEAFF.

The V and J genes are TRBV4-1 and TRBJ2-1, with 8 bases fitting TRBD2. The J segment lost 7 bases and the V segment lost 1 base, leaving 9 bases of the junction unmatched. Germline V CDR1 and CDR2: MGHRA, YSYEKL. The CDR3 is 16 amino acids. CDR3 protein: CASSQGVGRARNEQFF. The CDR3 nucleotides read TGCGCCAGCAGCCAAGGTGTCGGGAGGGCGAGAAATGAGCAGTTCTTC.

A single count supports this clonotype. This chain links TRBV3-1 with TRBJ2-3; the D is unclear. Germline loops: CDR1 LGHDT, CDR2 YNNKEL (reference sequence). CDR3 length: 14 residues. Deletions cut 0 bases from V and 3 bases from J, with 7 bases between. CDR3 sequence: CASSQDSATDTQYF. In DNA, the CDR3 is TGTGCCAGCAGCCAAGATTCAGCTACAGATACGCAGTATTTT.

The V gene is TRBV3-1, the J gene TRBJ2-5; D not certain. CDR1 LGHDT and CDR2 YNNKEL come from the germline V gene (reference sequence). V gave up 5 bases and J gave up 1 base, with 20 bases separating them. The CDR3 length is 17 residues. The DNA for the CDR3 is TGTGCCAGCAGCTACCGTCGATACCGGTCCAGCCAAGAGACCCAGTACTTC. It translates to CASSYRRYRSSQETQYF.

This clonotype was observed a single time. The V and J genes are TRBV7-9 and TRBJ2-7; D might be TRBD1 or TRBD2, each matching 6 bases. CDR1 and CDR2 from the germline V gene are SEHNR and FQNEAQ (reference sequence). Trimming stripped 5 bases from V and 2 bases from J, with 16 bases between. CDR3 length equals 15 residues. The CDR3 loop is CASSPGQRATYEQYF. The CDR3 nucleotides are TGTGCCAGCAGCCCAGGACAGCGGGCGACCTACGAGCAGTACTTC.

This chain connects TRBV6-5 to TRBJ1-2, with a weak D call TRBD1 (5 bases). Germline V CDR1 and CDR2: MNHEY, SVGAGI. CDR3 size: 13 residues. Trimming shortened V by 4 bases and J by 8 bases, and 14 bases separated the two germline ends. In DNA form, the CDR3 reads TGTGCCAGCAGTTCGGGACTTTCCATGGGCTACACCTTC. It yields the protein CASSSGLSMGYTF.

The rearrangement links TRBV6-1 to TRBJ2-7; the match to TRBD1 covers 7 bases. Germline V gives CDR1 MNHNS, CDR2 SASEGT. CDR3 length: 14 amino acids. The V segment lost 4 bases and the J segment 4 bases; nucleotides outside the gene matches: 7. The CDR3 bases are TGTGCCAGCAGTGCGGGACAGAGAGGGTACGAGCAGTACTTC. This sequence encodes CASSAGQRGYEQYF.

The rearrangement joins TRBV10-3 to TRBJ2-2; the D is unclear. The CDR3 covers 14 residues. V was cut by 0 bases and J by 6 bases, with 8 bases left in between. The germline V gene encodes CDR1 ENHRY and CDR2 SYGVKD. Here the CDR3 reads CAISESSRAGELFF. For the CDR3, the DNA is TGTGCCATCAGTGAGTCGTCAAGGGCCGGGGAGCTGTTTTTT.

The chain joins TRBV6-5 to TRBJ2-1; D possibly uses TRBD1 or TRBD2 (5 bases each). Germline V lookup: CDR1 MNHEY, CDR2 SVGAGI. The CDR3 totals 15 residues. Deletions cut 3 bases from V and 3 bases from J, with 12 bases between. DNA for the CDR3: TGTGCCAGCAGTTATAGGGACGGGAACTACAATGAGCAGTTCTTC. As protein: CASSYRDGNYNEQFF.

The J gene is TRBJ2-7, the V gene TRBV3-1; D tentatively fits TRBD1 or TRBD2 (5 bases each). This CDR3 has 15 residues. Trimming removed 0 bases from V and 5 bases from J, with 14 bases in between. The germline V gene encodes CDR1 LGHDT and CDR2 YNNKEL (reference sequence). In DNA form, the CDR3 reads TGTGCCAGCAGCCAAGATTGGGGCAGGGAGAACGAGCAGTACTTC. Translated, it gives CASSQDWGRENEQYF.

The chain employs TRBV13 and TRBJ2-7, with 8 bases lining up with TRBD1. V lost 6 bases and J lost 3; bases outside the gene matches: 4. The CDR3 has 13 residues. The germline V gene encodes CDR1 PRHDT and CDR2 FYEKMQ (reference sequence). This chain's CDR3 is CASRTRGLYEQYF. DNA of the CDR3: TGTGCCAGCAGAACCAGGGGGCTCTACGAGCAGTACTTC.

This clonotype turned up a few times. The rearrangement joins TRBV4-1 to TRBJ1-5, with a possible D match to TRBD1 (6 bases). CDR1 is MGHRA and CDR2 is YSYEKL in the germline V gene. V was clipped by 5 bases and J by 6 bases, with 14 bases between them. CDR3 length: 14 amino acids. The CDR3 nucleotides read TGCGCCAGCAGCATGGGGGGGCAAGGTCAGCCCCAGCATTTT. Amino acids: CASSMGGQGQPQHF.

The genes are TRBV28 and TRBJ2-7; D is uncertain. Germline V gives CDR1 MDHEN, CDR2 SYDVKM. V dropped 4 bases and J dropped 0 bases, with 22 bases sitting between them. The CDR3 length is 18 residues. CDR3 coding DNA: TGTGCCAGCAGTTCACGGGTCCCATTGTTGTCCGCCTCCTACGAGCAGTACTTC. Translating it yields CASSSRVPLLSASYEQYF.

The gene calls are TRBV20-1 and TRBJ2-1, with 11 bases fitting TRBD2. V lost 2 bases to trimming and J lost 3 bases; unmatched junction nucleotides: 12. Germline-derived CDR1 and CDR2 are DFQATT and SNEGSKA (reference sequence). This CDR3 comprises 18 residues. The CDR3 sequence is CSARPGLAASYIYNEQFF. The CDR3 nucleotides read TGCAGTGCTAGACCGGGACTAGCGGCATCATACATCTACAATGAGCAGTTCTTC.

V is TRBV20-1 and J is TRBJ1-1; possible D gene TRBD1, 6 bases. V gave up 5 bases and J gave up 0 bases, with 16 bases separating them. This CDR3 spans 15 amino acids. Germline-derived CDR1 and CDR2 are DFQATT and SNEGSKA (reference sequence). The DNA for the CDR3 is TGCAGTGCTTGGGGGGCCCGATACATGAACACTGAAGCTTTCTTT. Translated: CSAWGARYMNTEAFF.

The chain is built from TRBV5-6 and TRBJ2-3; 9 nucleotides line up with TRBD1. The J segment lost 3 bases and the V segment lost 0 bases, leaving 5 bases of the junction unmatched. The germline CDR1 and CDR2 sequences are SGHDT and YYEEEE. The CDR3 loop spans 16 amino acids. DNA for the CDR3: TGTGCCAGCAGCTTGGCTGGACAGGGGTTAACAGATACGCAGTATTTT. Residues: CASSLAGQGLTDTQYF.

V and J are TRBV12-3 or TRBV12-4 and TRBJ2-2; 10 nucleotides agree with TRBD2. V lost 4 bases to trimming and J lost 6 bases; unmatched junction nucleotides: 5. The CDR3 sequence is 15 residues long. The CDR3 DNA is TGTGCCAGCAGTTGGGAGCGGGAGGGCCCCGGGGAGCTGTTTTTT. Encoded protein: CASSWEREGPGELFF.